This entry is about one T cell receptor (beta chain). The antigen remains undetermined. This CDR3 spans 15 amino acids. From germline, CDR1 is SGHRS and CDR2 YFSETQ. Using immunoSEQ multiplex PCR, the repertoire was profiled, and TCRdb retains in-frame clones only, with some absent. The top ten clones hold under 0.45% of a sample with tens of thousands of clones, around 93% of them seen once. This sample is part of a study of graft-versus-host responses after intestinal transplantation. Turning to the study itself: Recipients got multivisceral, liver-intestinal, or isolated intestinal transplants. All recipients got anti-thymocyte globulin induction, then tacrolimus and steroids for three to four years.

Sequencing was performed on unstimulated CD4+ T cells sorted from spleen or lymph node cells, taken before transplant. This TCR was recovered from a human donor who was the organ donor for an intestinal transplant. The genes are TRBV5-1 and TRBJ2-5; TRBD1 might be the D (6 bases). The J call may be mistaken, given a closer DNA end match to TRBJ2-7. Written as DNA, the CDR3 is TGCGCCAGCAGCTTGGCCAAGGACAGTCCCTACGAGCAGTACTTC. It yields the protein CASSLAKDSPYEQYF.